The clone carrying this T cell receptor beta chain turned up a few times. The antigen is not known. The entry originates in a study of vaccination and CD4 T cells after COVID-19. The Oncomine TCR Beta short-read assay sequenced DNA from cultured CD4+ T cells. The authors extracted genomic DNA from cultured CD4+ T cells. TCRdb itself ran the PCR reads through MiXCR, one entry per CDR3 protein. The data hold fewer than 8,000 distinct CDR3 sequences, with about 32% observed a single time. The CDR3 has 15 amino acids. Germline loops: CDR1 DFQATT, CDR2 SNEGSKA (reference sequence). V was cut by 1 base and J by 2 bases, with 13 bases left in between. Treatment indicated: approximately nine-day PBMC culture with coronavirus spike peptide pools or control peptides (ViraFEST assay). An unexposed donor provided the CD4+ T cells, which were collected before the COVID-19 pandemic (2011-2018).

The clonotype comes from a human donor in good health. The gene calls are TRBV20-1 and TRBJ2-3, with D unresolved. The specimen sequenced was CD4+ T cells from blood, cultured in vitro. CDR3 in amino acids: CSARAPALSTDTQYF. CDR3 in DNA: TGCAGTGCTAGAGCCCCGGCACTATCCACAGATACGCAGTATTTT.